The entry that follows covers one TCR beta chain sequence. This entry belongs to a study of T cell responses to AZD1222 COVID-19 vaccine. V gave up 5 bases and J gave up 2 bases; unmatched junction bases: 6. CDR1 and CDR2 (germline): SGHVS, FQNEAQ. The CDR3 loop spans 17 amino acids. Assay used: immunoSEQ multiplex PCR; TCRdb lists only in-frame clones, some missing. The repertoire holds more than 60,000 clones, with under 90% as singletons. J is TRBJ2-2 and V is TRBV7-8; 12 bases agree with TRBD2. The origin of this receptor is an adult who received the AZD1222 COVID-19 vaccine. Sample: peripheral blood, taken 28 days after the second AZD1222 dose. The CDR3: CASSLTSGRSNTGELFF. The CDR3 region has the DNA TGTGCCAGCAGCCTCACTAGCGGGAGGAGCAACACCGGGGAGCTGTTTTTT.